What follows is one T cell receptor (beta chain) and its context. Its antigen is as yet unknown. Method: immunoSEQ multiplex PCR; TCRdb's copy keeps in-frame clones and lacks some. The sample holds about 530,000 clones; roughly 85% are singletons and the top ten take around 13%. This sample was included in a study of shared clonotypes between healthy human individuals. About the study: Donor composition was a couple of women and three men, aged 18 to 49.

In germline, CDR1 is LNHDA, CDR2 SQIVND (reference sequence). After removal of 6 bases from V and 1 base from J, the junction contained 5 bases not matched to a gene. The CDR3 has 15 amino acids. General observations from the study: Represented diversity, genetic and exposure-history alike, was limited by few donors.

The sample consisted of PBMCs. V gene TRBV19 combines with J gene TRBJ2-3; TRBD2 matches 9 bases. This receptor was obtained from a woman in her forties in good health. Some clones in this sample may be carry-over from other donors' samples. Written as DNA, the CDR3 is TGTGCCAGTAGCTATTCTAGCGGGGGCACAGATACGCAGTATTTT. This translates into CASSYSSGGTDTQYF.